Following are 10 T cell receptor beta chains from one sample sequenced in a study of cytomegalovirus exposure and HLA in healthy donors. Amplification used 60 Vbeta primers and 13 Jbeta primers. Some clones are missing from TCRdb's copy, which holds only in-frame ones; the method was immunoSEQ multiplex PCR. The data show around 200,000 clones, around 80% seen once. Sequences were obtained from PBMCs. Receptors originate from a girl aged 2 to 9 in good health and CMV-seronegative.

The V call is TRBV6-6, the J call TRBJ2-5; D unclear. Germline V gene data show CDR1 as MNHNY and CDR2 as SVGAGI (reference sequence). The ends were cut back, 1 base at V and 3 bases at J, with 15 bases in the middle. There are 16 residues in the CDR3. The DNA for the CDR3 is TGTGCCAGCAGTTACTTTGTCTCAGGATCTAAAGAGACCCAGTACTTC. It is translated as CASSYFVSGSKETQYF.

V gene TRBV5-1 combines with J gene TRBJ2-4, with TRBD1 matching 8 bases. Germline V gene data show CDR1 as SGHRS and CDR2 as YFSETQ. J gave up 5 bases and V 6 bases, and 7 bases lay outside the gene matches. The length of the CDR3 is 14 residues. In DNA, the CDR3 is TGCGCCAGCACCTTTACGACAGGGGAAAACATTCAGTACTTC. Amino acids: CASTFTTGENIQYF.

This chain uses TRBV2 with TRBJ1-2, with D unresolved. Germline CDR1 is SNHLY and CDR2 is FYNNEI. The germline V and J ends were trimmed by 4 bases and 1 base, with 4 bases remaining between them. The CDR3 has 12 amino acids. CDR3 in DNA: TGTGCCAGCAGTGGTAGTAACTATGGCTACACCTTC. Translation: CASSGSNYGYTF.

The J gene is TRBJ2-1, the V gene TRBV23-1; D might be TRBD1 (7 bases). TRBV23-1 is treated as an ORF (open reading frame) with a function not yet certain. The CDR3 runs 14 residues. V shed 4 bases and J shed 9 bases, with 16 bases lying between them. The CDR3 DNA is TGCGCCAGCAGTCCGGCAGGGGGGTTTTGTGAGCAGTTCTTC. It codes for CASSPAGGFCEQFF.

V and J are TRBV4-1 and TRBJ1-2; TRBD1 might be the D (5 bases). Trimming left V 1 base short and J 2 bases short, with 8 bases between. This CDR3 has 14 residues. CDR1 and CDR2 from the germline V gene are MGHRA and YSYEKL. CDR3 in amino acids: CASSQGQLNYGYTF. CDR3 sequence (DNA): TGCGCCAGCAGCCAAGGACAGCTAAACTATGGCTACACCTTC.

The rearrangement uses TRBV11-2 and TRBJ2-5; 8 bases are shared with TRBD1. V gave up 0 bases and J gave up 5 bases; unmatched junction bases: 5. The germline gives CDR1 SGHAT, CDR2 FQNNGV. CDR3 length equals 15 residues. The CDR3 spells CASSLEDRVAETQYF. Written as DNA, the CDR3 is TGTGCCAGCAGCTTAGAGGACAGGGTAGCGGAGACCCAGTACTTC.

This chain connects TRBV6-1 to TRBJ2-1; a weak D match, TRBD1 (5 bases). CDR1 is MNHNS, CDR2 SASEGT, per germline. The V end was cut by 3 bases, the J end by 9 bases, with 12 bases between. The CDR3 length is 13 residues. CDR3 amino acids: CASSDRQYSEQFF. In DNA form, the CDR3 reads TGTGCCAGCAGTGACCGACAGTATAGTGAGCAGTTCTTC.

V is TRBV9 and J is TRBJ2-2, with a weak D call TRBD1 (6 bases). Trimming removed 2 bases from V and 3 bases from J, with 14 bases in between. This CDR3 has 16 amino acids. The germline V gene has CDR1 SGDLS and CDR2 YYNGEE. The chain's CDR3 is CASSVTGQSHTGELFF. CDR3 DNA sequence: TGTGCCAGCAGCGTTACAGGACAGAGCCACACCGGGGAGCTGTTTTTT. The complete variable domain, with remaining parts taken from reference TRBV9 and TRBJ2-2, reads DSGVTQTPKHLITATGQRVTLRCSPRSGDLSVYWYQQSLDQGLQFLIQYYNGEERAKGNILERFSAQQFPDLHSELNLSSLELGDSALYFCASSVTGQSHTGELFFGEGSRLTVL.

The rearrangement links TRBV5-4 to TRBJ1-2; 7 bases line up with TRBD1. Germline-derived CDR1 and CDR2 are SGHNT and YYREEE (reference sequence). This CDR3 region has 17 residues. V gave up 4 bases and J gave up 0 bases; unmatched junction bases: 12. The DNA for the CDR3 is TGTGCCAGCAGCCCGAGGACAGGCCCAGATCCTAACTATGGCTACACCTTC. This translates into CASSPRTGPDPNYGYTF.

The chain couples TRBV7-8 to TRBJ2-7, with 10 bases that match TRBD2. J was trimmed by 4 bases and V by 7 bases; bases with no gene match: 7. The CDR3 consists of 14 residues. The germline CDR1 and CDR2 sequences are SGHVS and FQNEAQ. The CDR3 nucleotides read TGTGCCAGCACCGCTTCACTAGCGGGGTACGAGCAGTACTTC. Its translation: CASTASLAGYEQYF. Filled out from reference TRBV7-8 and TRBJ2-7, the complete variable domain reads GAGVSQSPRYKVAKRGQDVALRCDPISGHVSLFWYQQALGQGPEFLTYFQNEAQLDKSGLPSDRFFAERPEGSVSTLKIQRTQQEDSAVYLCASTASLAGYEQYFGPGTRLTVT.